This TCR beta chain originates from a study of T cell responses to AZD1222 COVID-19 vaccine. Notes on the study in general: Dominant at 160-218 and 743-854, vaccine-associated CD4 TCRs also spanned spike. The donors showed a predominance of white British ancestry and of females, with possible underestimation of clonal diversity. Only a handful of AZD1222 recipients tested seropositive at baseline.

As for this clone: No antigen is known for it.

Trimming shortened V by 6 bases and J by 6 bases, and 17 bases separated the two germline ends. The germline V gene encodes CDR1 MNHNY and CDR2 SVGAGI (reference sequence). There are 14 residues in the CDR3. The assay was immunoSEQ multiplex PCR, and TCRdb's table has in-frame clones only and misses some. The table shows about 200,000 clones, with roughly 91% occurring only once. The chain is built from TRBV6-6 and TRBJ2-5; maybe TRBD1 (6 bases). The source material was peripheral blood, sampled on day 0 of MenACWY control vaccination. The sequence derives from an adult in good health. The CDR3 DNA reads TGTGCCAGCAGCCAGGGGTATTTTGGTCAGACCCAGTACTTC. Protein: CASSQGYFGQTQYF.